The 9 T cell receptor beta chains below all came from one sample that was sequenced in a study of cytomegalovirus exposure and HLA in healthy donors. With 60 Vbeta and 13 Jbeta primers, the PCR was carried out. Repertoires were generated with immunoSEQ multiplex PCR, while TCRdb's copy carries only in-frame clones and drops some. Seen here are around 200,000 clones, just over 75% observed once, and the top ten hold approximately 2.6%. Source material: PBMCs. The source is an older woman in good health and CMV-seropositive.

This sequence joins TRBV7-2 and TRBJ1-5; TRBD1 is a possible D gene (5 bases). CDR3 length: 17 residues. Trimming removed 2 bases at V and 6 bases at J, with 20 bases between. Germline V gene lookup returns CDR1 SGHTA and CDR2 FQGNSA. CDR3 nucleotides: TGTGCCAGCAGCTTACGGGCTTTGGGGCAGGGTAGTCAGCCCCAGCATTTT. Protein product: CASSLRALGQGSQPQHF.

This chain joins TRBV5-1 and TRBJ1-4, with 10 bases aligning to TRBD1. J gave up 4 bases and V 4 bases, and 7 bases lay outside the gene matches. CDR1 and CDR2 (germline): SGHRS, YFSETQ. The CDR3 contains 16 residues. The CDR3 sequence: CASSKGQGISNEKLFF. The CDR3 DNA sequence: TGCGCCAGCAGCAAGGGACAGGGGATAAGTAATGAAAAACTGTTTTTT.

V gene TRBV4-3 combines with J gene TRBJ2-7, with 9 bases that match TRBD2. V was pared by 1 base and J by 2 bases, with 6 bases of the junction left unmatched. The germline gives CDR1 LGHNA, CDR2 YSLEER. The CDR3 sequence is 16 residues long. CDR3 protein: CASSQGSSGGTYEQYF. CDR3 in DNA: TGCGCCAGCAGCCAAGGGAGTAGCGGGGGTACCTACGAGCAGTACTTC.

The CDR3 is CASSRSGSAGELFF. CDR3 coding DNA: TGTGCCAGCAGTCGCTCAGGGTCGGCCGGGGAGCTGTTTTTT. V gene TRBV6-1 combines with J gene TRBJ2-2, with D perhaps matching TRBD1 (5 bases). Per the germline V gene, CDR1 is MNHNS and CDR2 is SASEGT. V was shortened by 5 bases and J by 6 bases, with 13 bases between the two germline ends. The CDR3 has 14 residues.

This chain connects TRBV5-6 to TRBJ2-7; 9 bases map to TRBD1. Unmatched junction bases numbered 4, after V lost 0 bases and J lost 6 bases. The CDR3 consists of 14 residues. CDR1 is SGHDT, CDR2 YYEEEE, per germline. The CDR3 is CASSLGDRASEQYF. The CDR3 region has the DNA TGTGCCAGCAGCTTGGGGGACAGGGCTTCCGAGCAGTACTTC.

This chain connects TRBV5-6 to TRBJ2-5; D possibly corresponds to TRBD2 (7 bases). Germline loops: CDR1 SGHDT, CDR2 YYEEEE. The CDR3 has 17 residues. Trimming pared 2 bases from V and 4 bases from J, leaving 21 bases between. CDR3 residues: CASSLVGGTGGGETQYF. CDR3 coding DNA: TGTGCCAGCAGCTTAGTGGGGGGCACGGGGGGAGGAGAGACCCAGTACTTC.

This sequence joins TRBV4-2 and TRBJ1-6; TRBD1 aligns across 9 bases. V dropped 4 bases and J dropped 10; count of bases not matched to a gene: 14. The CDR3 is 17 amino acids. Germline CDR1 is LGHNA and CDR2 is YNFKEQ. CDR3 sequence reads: CASSPKTMGQGPSPLHF. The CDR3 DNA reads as TGTGCCAGCAGCCCAAAGACTATGGGACAGGGTCCATCACCCCTCCACTTT.

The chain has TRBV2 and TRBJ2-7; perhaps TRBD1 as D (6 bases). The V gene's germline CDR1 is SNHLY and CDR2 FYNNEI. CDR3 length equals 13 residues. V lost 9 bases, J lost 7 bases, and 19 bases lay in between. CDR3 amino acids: CARSDRLSSEQYF. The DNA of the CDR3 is TGTGCCAGGTCCGACAGGTTGAGCTCGGAGCAGTACTTC.

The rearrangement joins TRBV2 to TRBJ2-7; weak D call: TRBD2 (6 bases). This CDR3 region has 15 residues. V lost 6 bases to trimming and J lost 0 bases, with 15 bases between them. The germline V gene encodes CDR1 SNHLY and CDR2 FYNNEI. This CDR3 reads CASSSAGFLSYEQYF. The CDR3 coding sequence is TGTGCCAGCAGCTCGGCGGGGTTCCTCTCCTACGAGCAGTACTTC.